Listed here is a single T cell receptor (beta chain). The multiple sclerosis controls, all treatment-naive patients, had relapsing-remitting disease that was stable or active. The authors negatively isolated CD8+ and CD4+ T cells and FACS-enriched TEMRA cells. The CDR3 consists of 14 residues. V lost 4 bases and J 4 bases, leaving 12 bases between the germline ends. Random hexamers were used to reverse transcribe the RNA input (roughly 0.5 to 1 ug). By means of immunoSEQ multiplex PCR, TCR beta CDR3 spanning 54 Vbeta and 13 Jbeta underwent amplification. TCRdb fed the immunoSEQ multiplex PCR reads into MiXCR, producing one record per CDR3 protein. The sample includes about 400,000 distinct CDR3 sequences, more than 70% of them seen just once. The data originate from a study of CD8 T cells in Susac syndrome.

This chain uses TRBV12-3 or TRBV12-4 with TRBJ2-3; unclear D gene. Sequences were obtained from CD8+ T cells from PBMCs. The receptor comes from a human donor with multiple sclerosis. The CDR3 reads CASSSPLSPDTQYF. The CDR3 nucleotides read TGTGCCAGCAGTTCGCCCCTTTCCCCAGATACGCAGTATTTT.